This T cell receptor beta chain was identified in a study of siplizumab effects on memory and regulatory T cells. The study's findings and limits: Both greater diversity than memory cells and a major contribution to the alloresponse seemed to characterize naive T cells. Poor capture below about 10^-5 frequency left most alloreactive clones unmapped to unstimulated subsets. Siplizumab brought about a significant reduction in alloreactive sequences traceable to unstimulated CD4+ memory cells.

Germline-derived CDR1 and CDR2 are MDHEN and SYDVKM. The length of the CDR3 is 14 residues. V dropped 3 bases and J dropped 5 bases, with 14 bases sitting between them. On this clone itself: Its target is not known.

Clones were sequenced by immunoSEQ multiplex PCR, and TCRdb holds only the in-frame ones, with some missing. The sample lists roughly 56,000 clones, 85% to 95% occurring once. Specimen: CD8+ T cells sorted from blood. This rearrangement joins TRBV28 to TRBJ2-7; D could derive from TRBD1 or TRBD2 (5 bases each). The receptor's source is a human donor in good health. The CDR3 DNA sequence: TGTGCCAGCAGTTTTTTTAACAGGCGGGACGAGCAGTACTTC. Protein sequence: CASSFFNRRDEQYF.